Sequencing of this TCR beta chain was carried out in a study of blood T cells in healthy people across ages. Overall study results and limits: In older individuals, TCR beta diversity per million T cells was lower, falling roughly linearly with age.

Together with a sample-barcoded 5' primer, a J-beta primer mix was included in a second PCR lasting about 7 to 11 cycles. A template-switch adaptor containing 12 random nucleotides labeled each cDNA molecule. The study obtained at least 2.5 million CDR3-containing paired-end reads from every sample. TCRdb re-analysed the 5' RACE reads in MiXCR, keeping a single row per CDR3 protein. Of about 1,500,000 distinct CDR3 sequences in the sample, approximately 40% were seen once. Note on this clonotype: Its antigen is undetermined.

Sample donors were healthy Caucasian individuals that came from Russia, aged about 6 to 95. CDR3 length: 12 residues. Germline V CDR1 and CDR2: SGHVS, FQNEAQ. Trimming left V 6 bases short and J 12 bases short, with 15 bases between. The chain is built from TRBV7-8 and TRBJ2-1, with D possibly TRBD1 on 7 matching bases. The sample comprised blood. The sequence was collected from a young woman in good health. Here the CDR3 reads CASRPVQGGQFF. DNA of the CDR3: TGTGCCAGCAGACCAGTGCAGGGGGGGCAGTTCTTC.